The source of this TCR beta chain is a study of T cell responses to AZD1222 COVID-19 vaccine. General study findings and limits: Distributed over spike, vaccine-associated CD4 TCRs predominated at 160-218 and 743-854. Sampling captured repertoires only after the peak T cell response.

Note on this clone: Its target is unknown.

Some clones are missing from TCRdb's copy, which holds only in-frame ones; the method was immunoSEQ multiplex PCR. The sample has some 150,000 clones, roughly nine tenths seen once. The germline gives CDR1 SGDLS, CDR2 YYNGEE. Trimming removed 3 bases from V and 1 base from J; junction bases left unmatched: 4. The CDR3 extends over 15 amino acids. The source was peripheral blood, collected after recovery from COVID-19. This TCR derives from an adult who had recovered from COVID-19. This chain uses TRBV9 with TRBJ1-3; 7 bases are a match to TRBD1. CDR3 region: CASSGQGGSGNTIYF. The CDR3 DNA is TGTGCCAGCAGCGGACAGGGAGGATCTGGAAACACCATATATTTT.